The rows below give T cell receptor beta chains drawn from one sample of a study of shared clonotypes between healthy human individuals. Profiling relied on immunoSEQ multiplex PCR, and the TCRdb table lists in-frame clones only, not all of them. Among 2 million to 2.5 million clones listed, more than 90% were seen once. Sequencing was carried out using naive CD4+ T cells sorted from blood. Every receptor here comes from a man between 18 and 35 years old in good health. Each CDR3 is given with its conserved first and last residue.

TRBV6-1	CASRGDRLSGNTIYF
TRBV18	CASSRLLTGTAYEQYF
TRBV28	CASTGAEQPQHF
TRBV7-3	CASSLSRAYNSPLHF
TRBV2	CASSLDRGRGSSYNEQFF
TRBV9	CASSTTGLSTEAFF
TRBV6-5	CASSPGQGRETQYF
TRBV10-3	CAIRGARQGRDTEAFF
TRBV4-1	CASSPPGYTEAFF
TRBV19	CASRTTLGGANVLTF
TRBV5-6	CASSLPTAEVNGYTF
TRBV28	CASGGTGVILYGYTF
TRBV5-1	CASSLAMGELFF
TRBV5-1	CASSLGGGNTIYF
TRBV6-5	CASSYSRQLYEQYF
TRBV5-4	CASSSTASGNTIYF
TRBV2	CASTRRREGDEQFF
TRBV10-3	CAISESVSDNSPLHF
TRBV7-2	CASTLTINSQETQYF
TRBV5-1	CASSPGAGGTDTQYF
TRBV2	CASSQGTEAFF
TRBV27	CASSLPGTVGEQYF
TRBV21-1	CASSGPYEQYF
TRBV4-1	CASSHLTYNEQFF
TRBV7-9	CASSSGGRTGTGELFF
TRBV4-1	CASSQTGSKFSGNTIYF
TRBV7-9	CASSSLAPTYNSPLHF
TRBV5-1	CASSLGVTVAGETQYF
TRBV7-9	CASSSFPFGEKLFF
TRBV19	CASSISGSNEKLFF
TRBV5-1	CASSLGGLGTNEKLFF
TRBV19	CASSEKTSNQPQHF